Listed below are T cell receptor beta chains from one sample, sequenced in a study of T cell repertoires in aging, cancer and after chemotherapy. In TCRdb, the multiplex PCR reads were re-called with MiXCR into one record per CDR3 protein. The repertoire holds some 10,000 distinct CDR3 sequences, with about 35% as singletons. The sample comprised blood. The receptors originated from a human donor in good health. The CDR3 runs from the conserved cysteine through the conserved F or W. D genes are given only for firm matches. Clone size, where shown, is once, few, many, or a class for clones that have expanded.

v_gene	abundance	d_gene	j_gene	CDR3aa	CDR3nt
TRBV19	NA	NA	TRBJ1-2	CASRPGTVLGGYTF	TGTGCCAGTAGACCGGGGACGGTCTTGGGTGGCTACACCTTC
TRBV27	NA	TRBD1	TRBJ2-7	CASRTTGTGYNEQYF	TGTGCCAGCAGAACCACCGGGACAGGGTACAATGAGCAGTACTTC
TRBV29-1	medium-sized	TRBD1	TRBJ2-5	CSVTDRVETQYF	TGCAGCGTCACGGACAGGGTAGAGACCCAGTACTTC
TRBV6-2/TRBV6-3	few	NA	TRBJ2-1	CASRQGFGNEQFF	TGTGCCAGCAGACAGGGTTTTGGGAATGAGCAGTTCTTC
TRBV29-1	NA	NA	TRBJ2-3	CSVDRAAGGSDTQYF	TGCAGCGTTGACAGGGCAGCCGGAGGGTCAGATACGCAGTATTTT
TRBV5-4	NA	TRBD2	TRBJ2-1	CASSLAASGRNEQFF	TGTGCCAGCAGCTTAGCGGCTAGCGGGAGAAATGAGCAGTTCTTC
TRBV6-4	once	NA	TRBJ2-7	CASSDPRRCSYEQYF	TGTGCCAGCAGTGATCCACGGAGGTGCTCCTACGAGCAGTACTTC
TRBV14	NA	NA	TRBJ2-5	CASSPGGTHGETQYF	TGTGCCAGCAGCCCGGGCGGGACGCACGGAGAGACCCAGTACTTC
TRBV4-2	NA	TRBD1	TRBJ2-7	CASSQETGGAYEQYF	TGTGCCAGCAGCCAAGAGACAGGGGGCGCCTACGAGCAGTACTTC
TRBV5-5	NA	TRBD1	TRBJ2-2	CASSSKQGSVTGELFF	TGTGCCAGCAGCTCCAAACAGGGGTCCGTAACCGGGGAGCTGTTTTTT
TRBV15	NA	TRBD1	TRBJ1-5	CATSRDLGGGQPQHF	TGTGCCACCAGCAGAGATCTAGGGGGCGGTCAGCCCCAGCATTTT
TRBV29-1	few	TRBD1	TRBJ1-1	CSVVAGGNTEAFF	TGCAGCGTTGTTGCAGGGGGTAACACTGAAGCTTTCTTT
TRBV29-1	medium-sized	TRBD1	TRBJ2-7	CSVEGNEDRGLDEQYF	TGCAGCGTTGAGGGGAACGAGGACAGGGGGCTCGACGAGCAGTACTTC
TRBV6-5	few	TRBD1	TRBJ2-7	CASNSQGGRGRYEQYF	TGTGCCAGCAATTCACAGGGGGGCAGGGGCCGCTACGAGCAGTACTTC
TRBV30	few	NA	TRBJ2-7	CAWSPLAYEQYF	TGTGCCTGGAGCCCCCTAGCTTACGAGCAGTACTTC
TRBV15	NA	NA	TRBJ1-5	CATTDSNQPQHF	TGTGCCACCACGGATAGCAATCAGCCCCAGCATTTT
TRBV10-3	once	NA	TRBJ1-5	CAISELWQGQGNQPQHF	TGTGCCATCAGTGAGTTGTGGCAGGGCCAGGGCAATCAGCCCCAGCATTTT
TRBV27	few	NA	TRBJ2-1	CASSFKVGPYNEQFF	TGTGCCAGCAGTTTTAAGGTAGGACCCTACAATGAGCAGTTCTTC
TRBV6-2/TRBV6-3	few	NA	TRBJ1-1	CASSETGPNTEAFF	TGTGCCAGCAGTGAGACAGGCCCGAACACTGAAGCTTTCTTT
TRBV20-1	NA	TRBD1	TRBJ1-1	CSALSPGQGGMNTEAFF	TGCAGTGCTTTATCCCCGGGACAGGGGGGCATGAACACTGAAGCTTTCTTT
TRBV19	few	TRBD1	TRBJ2-7	CASSIGQGDYEQYF	TGTGCCAGTAGTATCGGGCAGGGGGATTACGAGCAGTACTTC
TRBV5-1	NA	TRBD1	TRBJ2-1	CASSLNTGQGGKNEQFF	TGCGCCAGCAGCTTGAACACAGGACAGGGGGGGAAGAATGAGCAGTTCTTC